The 5 T cell receptor beta chains given below trace back to one sample, sequenced in a study of response to subunit inactivated influenza vaccine. TCRdb reanalysed the RT-PCR reads using MiXCR and keeps one entry per CDR3 protein. The sample lists hundreds of thousands of distinct CDR3 sequences, under 20% occurring once. The sequences come from PBMCs from blood, collected 5 days after vaccination. The receptors were sampled from a man aged 45-60 years who received an inactivated influenza vaccine.

This clonotype was detected ten times or more. This chain uses TRBV20-1 with TRBJ2-1, with 7 nucleotides matching TRBD2. V lost 5 bases to trimming and J lost 3 bases; unmatched junction nucleotides: 7. CDR3 length: 14 amino acids. Germline values: CDR1 DFQATT, CDR2 SNEGSKA (reference sequence). The CDR3 DNA reads as TGCAGTGCTGGCCGGGAGGCGGTCTACAATGAGCAGTTCTTC. Its protein product is CSAGREAVYNEQFF.

This chain connects TRBV7-2 to TRBJ1-5, with unresolved D. The CDR3 runs to 14 residues. Germline lookup yields CDR1 SGHTA and CDR2 FQGNSA. Between the trimmed V and J ends, which lost 0 bases and 3 bases, there was a span of 6 bases. This chain's CDR3 is CASSLARHNQPQHF. CDR3 in DNA: TGTGCCAGCAGCTTAGCCCGGCACAATCAGCCCCAGCATTTT.

This rearrangement joins TRBV27 to TRBJ2-7, with 12 bases fitting TRBD1. Trimming took 6 bases from V and 5 from J; bases not matched to a gene: 8. CDR3 size: 15 residues. Germline CDR1 and CDR2: MNHEY and SMNVEV (reference sequence). In nucleotides, the CDR3 is TGTGCCAGCAGCTCCGGGACAGGGGGCTTCAACGAGCAGTACTTC. It codes for CASSSGTGGFNEQYF.

This chain uses TRBV10-3 with TRBJ1-1, with 10 bases matching TRBD1. V shed 3 bases and J 5 bases; nucleotides not matched to a gene: 6. This CDR3 is 15 amino acids long. The V gene's germline CDR1 is ENHRY and CDR2 SYGVKD. The CDR3 coding sequence is TGTGCCATCAGTGACTGGACAGGGGGAGATACTGAAGCTTTCTTT. This codes for CAISDWTGGDTEAFF.

This clonotype was detected only a few times. The chain employs TRBV15 and TRBJ2-7; 9 bases match TRBD1. The CDR3 extends over 16 amino acids. With V trimmed by 1 base and J by 3 bases, 7 bases remained unmatched. Germline V gene sequence: CDR1 LNHNV, CDR2 YYDKDF (reference sequence). The CDR3 region has the DNA TGTGCCACCAGCAGAGCCGCCGGGACAGGGATCTACGAGCAGTACTTC. Protein: CATSRAAGTGIYEQYF.